The TCR beta chain under discussion was sequenced for a study of blood T cell repertoires in COVID-19. Study context: The United States, Italy and Spain supplied acute and convalescent COVID-19 samples. Sample material is recorded as cDNA or gDNA derived from T cells, B-cell-depleted T cells, or PBMCs.

Seattle patients were enrolled during active infection and followed longitudinally. In the original analysis: How many nucleated cells were present was estimated from reference gene primer amplification. Sequencing used immunoSEQ multiplex PCR; TCRdb keeps in-frame clones, though not all of them. The V and J calls and the clone size are those of that table, but D and trimming were determined from the DNA. The table has about 270,000 clones, 84% seen once; the top ten hold roughly 1.5%. This CDR3 region has 14 residues. The J segment lost 8 bases and the V segment lost 3 bases, leaving 2 bases of the junction unmatched. CDR1 SGHKS and CDR2 YYEKEE come from the germline V gene (reference sequence).

This sequence was found in a human donor with COVID-19, enrolled during active disease. The donor label of this sample is uncertain. This chain joins TRBV5-5 and TRBJ2-2, with TRBD1 identical over 12 bases. Input material: peripheral blood. CDR3 bases: TGTGCCAGCAGCTGGGGACAGGGGGCAGGGGAGCTGTTTTTT. Translation gives CASSWGQGAGELFF.